These 12 T cell receptor beta chains came from one sample sequenced in a study of cytotoxic CD8 clonotypes in ibrutinib-treated CLL. Sequenced by immunoSEQ multiplex PCR; TCRdb stores in-frame clones only, minus some. The table lists roughly 220,000 clones, 79% of them singletons. The sample here was PBMCs, taken after 12 months of ibrutinib treatment. The receptor source for this set is a human donor with chronic lymphocytic leukemia.

This chain links TRBV6-1 with TRBJ1-5; 8 nucleotides match TRBD1. This CDR3 spans 13 amino acids. Losses at the gene ends were 6 bases for V and 6 bases for J; bases not matched to a gene: 4. Germline V lookup: CDR1 MNHNS, CDR2 SASEGT. In nucleotides, the CDR3 is TGTGCCAGCAGCGGACAGGGCAGTCAGCCCCAGCATTTT. Amino acids: CASSGQGSQPQHF.

This chain joins TRBV28 and TRBJ2-3; 11 bases agree with TRBD2. J was trimmed by 6 bases and V by 6 bases; bases with no gene match: 5. Germline V gene data show CDR1 as MDHEN and CDR2 as SYDVKM. CDR3 length equals 14 residues. The CDR3 reads CASRGTSGGDTQYF. The CDR3 DNA reads TGTGCCAGCAGGGGGACTAGCGGCGGGGATACGCAGTATTTT. Using reference TRBV28 and TRBJ2-3 for the parts outside the CDR3, the full variable domain is DVKVTQSSRYLVKRTGEKVFLECVQDMDHENMFWYRQDPGLGLRLIYFSYDVKMKEKGDIPEGYSVSREKKERFSLILESASTNQTSMYLCASRGTSGGDTQYFGPGTRLTVL.

This clone came up a few times. This chain joins TRBV7-9 and TRBJ1-1, with D uncertain. Trimming cost V 5 bases and J 11 bases, with 18 bases left between them. Germline V gene lookup returns CDR1 SEHNR and CDR2 FQNEAQ (reference sequence). There are 13 residues in the CDR3. This chain's CDR3 is CASSPILTQPAFF. Here the CDR3 DNA reads TGTGCCAGCAGCCCCATCCTGACCCAGCCGGCTTTCTTT.

The V and J genes are TRBV27 and TRBJ2-1, with D tentatively TRBD2 (5 bases). CDR1 MNHEY and CDR2 SMNVEV come from the germline V gene (reference sequence). The CDR3 is 14 amino acids. V shed 4 bases and J shed 4 bases, with 11 bases lying between them. CDR3 region: CASSSFGLYNEQFF. The CDR3 DNA reads TGTGCCAGCAGTTCCTTTGGACTGTACAATGAGCAGTTCTTC.

The chain is built from TRBV9 and TRBJ2-1; TRBD1 is a possible D gene (5 bases). Germline V CDR1 and CDR2: SGDLS, YYNGEE. This CDR3 has 16 residues. V lost 0 bases to trimming and J lost 0 bases, with 10 bases between them. DNA for the CDR3: TGTGCCAGCAGCGTAGTGGGCAGGGCCTCCTACAATGAGCAGTTCTTC. It specifies CASSVVGRASYNEQFF. Complete variable domain (other parts from reference TRBV9 and TRBJ2-1): DSGVTQTPKHLITATGQRVTLRCSPRSGDLSVYWYQQSLDQGLQFLIQYYNGEERAKGNILERFSAQQFPDLHSELNLSSLELGDSALYFCASSVVGRASYNEQFFGPGTRLTVL.

The chain joins TRBV5-4 to TRBJ2-1; 11 positions agree with TRBD2. The length of the CDR3 is 15 residues. Looked up from germline, CDR1 is SGHNT and CDR2 is YYREEE (reference sequence). V lost 6 bases and J lost 8; bases outside the gene matches: 10. CDR3 region: CASISYGTSGDEQFF. The CDR3 region has the DNA TGTGCCAGCATCTCATACGGGACTAGCGGCGATGAGCAGTTCTTC.

The CDR3 sequence: CASSSSLGQGARNTEAFF. In DNA, the CDR3 is TGTGCCAGCAGCTCTTCCCTGGGACAGGGGGCACGGAACACTGAAGCTTTCTTT. The chain uses TRBV7-9 and TRBJ1-1; 12 nucleotides match TRBD1. V was clipped by 4 bases and J by 1 base; unmatched bases: 10. Looked up from germline, CDR1 is SEHNR and CDR2 is FQNEAQ (reference sequence). This CDR3 spans 18 amino acids.

The gene calls are TRBV2 and TRBJ2-1, with D perhaps TRBD1 or TRBD2 (5 bases each). Deletions cut 8 bases from V and 8 bases from J, with 13 bases between. CDR1 is SNHLY, CDR2 FYNNEI, per germline. CDR3 length: 12 residues. The CDR3 protein is CASDSGPDEQFF. CDR3 bases: TGTGCCAGCGACTCGGGGCCGGATGAGCAGTTCTTC. The full variable domain, with the rest looked up from reference TRBV2 and TRBJ2-1, is EPEVTQTPSHQVTQMGQEVILRCVPISNHLYFYWYRQILGQKVEFLVSFYNNEISEKSEIFDDQFSVERPDGSNFTLKIRSTKLEDSAMYFCASDSGPDEQFFGPGTRLTVL.

The gene calls are TRBV7-6 and TRBJ1-5; D call uncertain. CDR1 and CDR2 from the germline V gene are SGHVS and FNYEAQ. V was pared by 1 base and J by 9 bases, with 10 bases between. The CDR3 contains 13 residues. The CDR3 reads CASSLDVGSPQHF. The CDR3 coding sequence is TGTGCCAGCAGCTTAGACGTCGGATCGCCCCAGCATTTT.

The chain carries TRBV4-1 and TRBJ1-5; 8 nucleotides align to TRBD1. After removal of 1 base from V and 2 bases from J, the junction contained 4 bases not matched to a gene. This CDR3 is built from 16 residues. The germline gives CDR1 MGHRA, CDR2 YSYEKL. The CDR3 spells CASSQAPGQGNQPQHF. The CDR3 region has the DNA TGCGCCAGCAGCCAAGCCCCGGGACAGGGCAATCAGCCCCAGCATTTT.

This chain joins TRBV13 and TRBJ2-7; maybe TRBD1 (5 bases). Trimming shortened V by 4 bases and J by 1 base, and 11 bases separated the two germline ends. CDR3 length: 14 residues. Germline CDR1 reads PRHDT; CDR2 reads FYEKMQ (reference sequence). The CDR3 sequence: CASSYVDTSYEQYF. The CDR3 DNA reads TGTGCCAGCAGCTACGTGGACACGTCCTACGAGCAGTACTTC.

For the CDR3, the DNA is TGTGCCAGTAGTTCTACCGGGACAGGGGATGAAAAACTGTTTTTT. Its translation is CASSSTGTGDEKLFF. J is TRBJ1-4 and V is TRBV19; 10 nucleotides line up with TRBD1. Trimming at V came to 5 bases and at J to 6 bases, leaving 6 bases not matched to a gene. There are 15 residues in the CDR3. Germline V gene data show CDR1 as LNHDA and CDR2 as SQIVND (reference sequence).